Listed below are T cell receptor beta chains from one sample, sequenced in a study of T cells after posttransplantation cyclophosphamide. Data came from immunoSEQ multiplex PCR; TCRdb stores just in-frame clones and leaves some out. Of about 20,000 clones listed, around 87% are singletons. The material was PBMCs, obtained after allogeneic stem cell transplant with posttransplant cyclophosphamide. The receptors come from a female patient aged 35-55 years who received an allogeneic stem cell transplant from a related donor, was CMV-positive, and had no GVHD. Some T cells could come from the graft donor. Each CDR3 is given with its conserved first and last residue. D genes are given only for firm matches. Rows may omit the clone size; those that give it use once, few, many or a size class.

size,V,J,D,CDR3,DNA
.,TRBV21-1,TRBJ2-3,.,CASSKSPFAGAATETDTQYF,TGTGCCAGCAGCAAATCACCCTTCGCAGGGGCAGCGACCGAAACAGATACGCAGTATTTT
.,TRBV4-3,TRBJ1-4,.,CASSQVFGVGEKLFF,TGCGCCAGCAGCCAAGTGTTCGGGGTTGGGGAAAAACTGTTTTTT
.,TRBV27,TRBJ2-1,.,CASSSPRLVDEQFF,TGTGCCAGCAGTTCCCCCCGACTAGTCGATGAGCAGTTCTTC
.,TRBV28,TRBJ1-1,TRBD1,CASSSPGQGNTEAFF,TGTGCCAGCAGTTCACCGGGACAGGGAAACACTGAAGCTTTCTTT
few,TRBV7-8,TRBJ2-7,.,CASSSGPIAGEQYF,TGTGCCAGCAGCTCAGGACCTATTGCGGGCGAGCAGTACTTC
.,TRBV4-3,TRBJ2-3,TRBD2,CASSQEPSGRIGDTQYF,TGCGCCAGCAGCCAAGAGCCCAGCGGGAGGATCGGAGATACGCAGTATTTT
.,TRBV7-7,TRBJ2-7,TRBD1,CASSLGTAYEQYF,TGTGCTAGCAGCTTAGGGACAGCCTACGAGCAGTACTTC
.,TRBV7-9,TRBJ1-1,TRBD1,CASRPDRGGGTEAFF,TGTGCCAGCAGACCAGACAGGGGCGGTGGCACTGAAGCTTTCTTT
.,TRBV27,TRBJ1-2,TRBD1,CASSFYDRDYGYTF,TGTGCCAGCAGTTTCTATGACAGGGACTATGGCTACACCTTC
.,TRBV7-2,TRBJ2-7,TRBD1,CASSSLNRGEGEQYF,TGTGCCAGCAGCTCACTAAACAGGGGTGAGGGCGAGCAGTACTTC
.,TRBV7-9,TRBJ2-3,TRBD1,CASRRTGVDTQYF,TGTGCCAGCAGACGGACAGGGGTAGATACGCAGTATTTT
.,TRBV11-1,TRBJ1-2,.,CASSPGAPDYGYTF,TGTGCCAGCAGCCCTGGGGCTCCTGACTATGGCTACACCTTC
.,TRBV27,TRBJ2-3,TRBD2,CASSLGLAYTQYF,TGTGCCAGCAGTCTCGGACTAGCCTATACGCAGTATTTT
few,TRBV2,TRBJ2-7,TRBD1,CASSAGTGGLEQYF,TGTGCCAGCAGTGCCGGGACAGGGGGCCTGGAGCAGTACTTC
.,TRBV5-6,TRBJ2-3,TRBD1,CASSPDRVSTDTQYF,TGTGCCAGCAGCCCAGACAGGGTGAGCACAGATACGCAGTATTTT
.,TRBV11-2,TRBJ1-1,.,CASSLGPGTEAFF,TGTGCCAGCAGCTTAGGACCGGGGACTGAAGCTTTCTTT
.,TRBV6-6,TRBJ1-4,TRBD1,CASSYFRQGGNEKLFF,TGTGCCAGCAGTTACTTCAGACAGGGTGGTAATGAAAAACTGTTTTTT
.,TRBV9,TRBJ2-3,TRBD2,CASSVPGGPFTDTQYF,TGTGCCAGCAGCGTCCCGGGAGGGCCCTTCACAGATACGCAGTATTTT
.,TRBV27,TRBJ1-2,.,CASSPWADRTYGYTF,TGTGCCAGCAGCCCTTGGGCAGACAGGACCTATGGCTACACCTTC
once,TRBV6-4,TRBJ2-1,TRBD2,CASSVLAGINEQFF,TGTGCCAGCAGTGTTTTAGCGGGTATCAATGAGCAGTTCTTC
few,TRBV7-2,TRBJ2-1,TRBD2,CASSLGPTGAGGDNEQFF,TGTGCCAGCAGCTTAGGACCAACCGGGGCGGGAGGGGATAATGAGCAGTTCTTC
.,TRBV13,TRBJ2-1,TRBD1,CASSSRVSGQGVTYNEQFF,TGTGCCAGCAGCTCTAGGGTTAGCGGACAGGGGGTCACCTACAATGAGCAGTTCTTC
.,TRBV6-5,TRBJ1-2,.,CASSSTGTRYGYTF,TGTGCCAGCTCCTCTACCGGGACTCGCTATGGCTACACCTTC
.,TRBV9,TRBJ2-5,.,CASSVAGWLAQETQYF,TGTGCCAGCAGCGTAGCTGGGTGGCTAGCGCAAGAGACCCAGTACTTC
few,TRBV6-6,TRBJ1-5,TRBD1,CASRNRGKTQHF,TGTGCCAGCAGAAACAGGGGGAAGACCCAGCATTTT
.,TRBV7-9,TRBJ2-2,TRBD1,CASSPWTGNTGELFF,TGTGCCAGCAGCCCATGGACAGGGAACACCGGGGAGCTGTTTTTT
.,TRBV30,TRBJ2-3,TRBD1,CAWSEGQSVTQYF,TGTGCCTGGAGTGAGGGACAGTCAGTTACGCAGTATTTT
.,TRBV7-3,TRBJ2-1,TRBD2,CASSRTSGRRTTNEQFF,TGTGCCAGCAGCCGGACTAGCGGGAGGAGAACTACGAATGAGCAGTTCTTC
.,TRBV4-3,TRBJ2-1,TRBD2,CASSNPGGRGVWDEQFF,TGCGCCAGCAGCAACCCCGGGGGGCGGGGGGTCTGGGATGAGCAGTTCTTC
.,TRBV7-8,TRBJ2-7,TRBD2,CASSLVASGYEQYF,TGTGCCAGCAGCTTAGTGGCTAGCGGCTACGAGCAGTACTTC
.,TRBV28,TRBJ2-1,TRBD2,CASSLDDRTSGSRFF,TGTGCCAGCAGCCTAGACGACCGGACTAGCGGGAGTCGGTTCTTC
.,TRBV6-5,TRBJ1-3,.,CASSYGGSSGNTIYF,TGTGCCAGCAGTTACGGTGGGAGCTCTGGAAACACCATATATTTT
.,TRBV29-1,TRBJ2-1,TRBD2,CSVVGLAENEQFF,TGCAGCGTTGTCGGGCTAGCGGAGAATGAGCAGTTCTTC
.,TRBV6-5,TRBJ2-7,TRBD1,CARNIRDSPSYEQYF,TGTGCCAGGAACATCCGGGACAGTCCCTCCTACGAGCAGTACTTC
.,TRBV28,TRBJ2-7,TRBD1,CASSLGQSYEQYF,TGTGCCAGCAGCTTGGGACAGTCCTACGAGCAGTACTTC
few,TRBV27,TRBJ1-4,TRBD1,CASSPRDRGREKLFF,TGTGCCAGCAGTCCCCGGGACAGGGGACGGGAAAAACTGTTTTTT
.,TRBV2,TRBJ2-7,.,CASSSSSYEQYF,TGTGCCAGCAGCTCTAGTTCTTACGAGCAGTACTTC
.,TRBV7-3,TRBJ2-3,.,CATPKGRGFTDTQYF,TGTGCCACTCCTAAAGGTAGGGGGTTCACAGATACGCAGTATTTT
.,TRBV14,TRBJ1-1,.,CASSQGRVNTEAFF,TGTGCCAGCAGCCAAGGCAGGGTGAACACTGAAGCTTTCTTT
.,TRBV4-1,TRBJ2-1,.,CASSQDDLALNEQFF,TGCGCCAGCAGCCAAGATGACCTAGCGTTGAATGAGCAGTTCTTC
.,TRBV18,TRBJ2-7,TRBD1,CASSPDRGRVYEQYF,TGTGCCAGCTCACCGGACAGGGGGCGCGTCTACGAGCAGTACTTC
.,TRBV29-1,TRBJ1-2,TRBD1,CSAGRTGNGYTF,TGCAGCGCCGGCCGGACAGGGAATGGCTACACCTTC
.,TRBV5-1,TRBJ2-3,TRBD2,CASSGGGTSGTEDTQYF,TGCGCCAGCAGCGGGGGGGGGACTAGCGGGACGGAGGATACGCAGTATTTT
once,TRBV7-8,TRBJ2-1,TRBD2,CASSLAFAGVYNEQFF,TGTGCCAGCAGCTTAGCTTTCGCGGGAGTCTACAATGAGCAGTTCTTC
.,TRBV10-3,TRBJ2-1,TRBD2,CAIMSGGDNEQFF,TGTGCCATCATGAGCGGGGGCGACAATGAGCAGTTCTTC
.,TRBV27,TRBJ2-3,TRBD1,CASSFFWDRVETDTQYF,TGTGCCAGCAGTTTCTTTTGGGACAGGGTAGAGACAGATACGCAGTATTTT
.,TRBV10-2,TRBJ2-3,.,CASSASNGGFTDTQYF,TGCGCCAGCAGTGCTTCGAACGGGGGATTCACAGATACGCAGTATTTT
.,TRBV6-5,TRBJ2-3,TRBD2,CASSWGGRASTDTQYF,TGTGCCAGCAGTTGGGGCGGGAGGGCCTCCACAGATACGCAGTATTTT
.,TRBV7-2,TRBJ2-3,TRBD1,CASSLAPPQGAPPTNTQYF,TGTGCCAGCAGCTTAGCCCCCCCCCAGGGGGCTCCCCCCACGAATACGCAGTATTTT
.,TRBV30,TRBJ2-1,.,CAWSVPTGGVDEQFF,TGTGCCTGGAGTGTACCCACAGGGGGGGTCGATGAGCAGTTCTTC
.,TRBV6-4,TRBJ2-7,.,CASLEQYF,TGTGCCAGCTTAGAGCAGTACTTC
few,TRBV4-3,TRBJ2-7,.,CASSQWTTSYEQYF,TGCGCCAGCAGCCAATGGACAACTTCCTACGAGCAGTACTTC
.,TRBV28,TRBJ1-5,TRBD1,CASSWGQGSVYSNQPQHF,TGTGCCAGCAGTTGGGGACAGGGCTCTGTCTATAGCAATCAGCCCCAGCATTTT
.,TRBV19,TRBJ2-7,.,CASGDIGLSSYEQYF,TGTGCCAGCGGGGATATAGGACTGTCATCCTACGAGCAGTACTTC
.,TRBV6-6,TRBJ2-7,TRBD2,CASKAGGRGEQYF,TGTGCCAGCAAAGCGGGGGGGAGGGGCGAGCAGTACTTC
.,TRBV7-9,TRBJ2-1,TRBD1,CASSSGQGASNEQFF,TGTGCCAGCAGCTCCGGACAGGGGGCTTCCAATGAGCAGTTCTTC
.,TRBV7-2,TRBJ1-2,TRBD1,CASSLVRDRLINYGYTF,TGTGCCAGCAGCTTAGTCAGGGACAGGCTGATAAACTATGGCTACACCTTC